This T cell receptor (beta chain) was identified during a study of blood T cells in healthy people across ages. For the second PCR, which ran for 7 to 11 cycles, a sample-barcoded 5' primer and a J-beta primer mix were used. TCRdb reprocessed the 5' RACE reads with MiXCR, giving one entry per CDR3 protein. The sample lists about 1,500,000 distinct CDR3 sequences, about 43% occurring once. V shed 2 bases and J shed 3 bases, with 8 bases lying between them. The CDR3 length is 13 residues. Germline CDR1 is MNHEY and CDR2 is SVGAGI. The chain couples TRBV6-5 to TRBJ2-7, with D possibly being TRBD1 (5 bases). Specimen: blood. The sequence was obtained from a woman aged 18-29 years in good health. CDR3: CASSYRQFYEQYF. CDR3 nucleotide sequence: TGTGCCAGCAGTTACAGACAGTTCTACGAGCAGTACTTC.